This T cell receptor beta chain comes out of a study of vaccination and CD4 T cells after COVID-19. This CDR3 has 19 residues. Germline CDR1 and CDR2: MDHEN and SYDVKM. The V gene lost 3 bases and the J gene lost 1 base, with 22 bases spanning the gap. Oncomine TCR Beta short-read sequencing was applied to DNA from cultured CD4+ T cells. TCRdb reprocessed the PCR reads with MiXCR, giving one entry per CDR3 protein. The data hold about 15,000 distinct CDR3 sequences, with less than 70% observed a single time. A remark on this clonotype: Its antigen is unknown.

Treatment indicated: approximately nine-day PBMC culture with coronavirus spike peptide pools or control peptides (ViraFEST assay). This receptor was taken from a human donor who had recovered from COVID-19. The chain links TRBV28 to TRBJ1-5; perhaps TRBD1 as D (5 bases). The sequenced sample was CD4+ T cells from blood, cultured in vitro, obtained before SARS-CoV-2 vaccination. Here the CDR3 DNA reads TGTGCCAGCAGTTTTAGCTACAAATTGACGGGGGTAAGCAATCAGCCCCAGCATTTT. Translating it yields CASSFSYKLTGVSNQPQHF.